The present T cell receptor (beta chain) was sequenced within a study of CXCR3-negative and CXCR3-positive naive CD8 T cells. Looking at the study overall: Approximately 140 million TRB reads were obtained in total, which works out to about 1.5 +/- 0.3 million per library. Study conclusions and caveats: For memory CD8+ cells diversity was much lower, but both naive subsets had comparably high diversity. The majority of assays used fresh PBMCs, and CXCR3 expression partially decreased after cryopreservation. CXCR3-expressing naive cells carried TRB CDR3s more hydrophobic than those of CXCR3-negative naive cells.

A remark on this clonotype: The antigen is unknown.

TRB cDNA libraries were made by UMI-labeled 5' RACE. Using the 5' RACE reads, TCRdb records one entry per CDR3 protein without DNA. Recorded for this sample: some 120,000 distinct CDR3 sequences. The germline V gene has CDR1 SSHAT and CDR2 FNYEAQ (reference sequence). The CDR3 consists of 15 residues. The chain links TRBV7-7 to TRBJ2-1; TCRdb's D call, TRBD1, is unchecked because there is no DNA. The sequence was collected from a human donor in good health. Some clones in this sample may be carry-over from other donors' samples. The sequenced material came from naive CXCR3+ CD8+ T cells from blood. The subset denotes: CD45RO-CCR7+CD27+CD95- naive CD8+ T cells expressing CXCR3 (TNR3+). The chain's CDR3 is CASSFGRGRYNEQFF. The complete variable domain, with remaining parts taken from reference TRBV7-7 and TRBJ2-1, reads GAGVSQSPRYKVTKRGQDVTLRCDPISSHATLYWYQQALGQGPEFLTYFNYEAQPDKSGLPSDRFSAERPEGSISTLTIQRTEQRDSAMYRCASSFGRGRYNEQFFGPGTRLTVL.